The source of this T cell receptor beta chain is a study of chemoradiotherapy in HPV16-positive cancers. Overall study findings and caveats: Non-HPV-specific T cells did not expand in tumors during treatment, whereas candidate HPV-specific clones and E7-related motifs did. Only a couple of HPV16-positive patients supplied the functional HPV-specificity definition.

With regard to this clone: The antigen remains unidentified.

Libraries were prepared by immunoSEQ multiplex PCR; TCRdb keeps only in-frame clonotypes and omits some of them. Among a few thousand clones listed, under 80% were seen once. Sequencing used tumor tissue, obtained from a patient who underwent chemoradiotherapy. The receptor was derived from a human donor with HPV-associated anogenital cancer.

CDR3 residues: CASSLEGLRETQYF. Written as DNA, the CDR3 is TGTGCCAGCAGCTTGGAGGGACTCCGGGAGACCCAGTACTTC. The chain couples TRBV5-4 to TRBJ2-5; weak D call: TRBD2 (6 bases). The CDR3 is 14 amino acids. V lost 0 bases, J lost 5 bases, and 11 bases lay in between. Per the germline V gene, CDR1 is SGHNT and CDR2 is YYREEE (reference sequence).